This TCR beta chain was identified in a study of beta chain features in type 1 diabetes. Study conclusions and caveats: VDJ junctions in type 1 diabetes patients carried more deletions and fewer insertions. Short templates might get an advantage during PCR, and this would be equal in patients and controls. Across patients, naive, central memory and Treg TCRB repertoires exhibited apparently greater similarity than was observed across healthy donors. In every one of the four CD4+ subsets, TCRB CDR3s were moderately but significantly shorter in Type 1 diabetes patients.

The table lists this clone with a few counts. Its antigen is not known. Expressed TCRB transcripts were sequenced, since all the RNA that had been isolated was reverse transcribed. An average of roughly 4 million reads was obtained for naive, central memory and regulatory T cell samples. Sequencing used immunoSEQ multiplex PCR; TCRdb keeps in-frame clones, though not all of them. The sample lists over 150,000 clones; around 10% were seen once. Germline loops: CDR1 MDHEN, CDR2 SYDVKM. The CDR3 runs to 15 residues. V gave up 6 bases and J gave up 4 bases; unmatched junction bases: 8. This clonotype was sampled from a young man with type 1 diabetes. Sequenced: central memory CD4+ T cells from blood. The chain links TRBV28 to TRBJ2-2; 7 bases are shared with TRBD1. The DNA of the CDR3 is TGTGCCAGCAGATACGACAGGGTTGGCACCGGGGAGCTGTTTTTT. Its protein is CASRYDRVGTGELFF.